This T cell receptor (beta chain) came from a study of beta chain features in type 1 diabetes. Findings and limits, study-wide: A pattern of fewer insertions and more deletions at VDJ junctions was seen in type 1 diabetes patients. Moderately but significantly shorter TCRB CDR3s were found in Type 1 diabetes patients in all four CD4+ subsets.

In its sample, this clone was seen a few times. Its antigen is not identified. The CDR3 spans 15 residues. Germline trimming cut 6 bases from V and 5 bases from J; bases unmatched to any gene: 13. Looked up from germline, CDR1 is LNHNV and CDR2 is YYDKDF (reference sequence). The isolated RNA, all of it, was reverse transcribed, so expressed TCRB transcripts were what got sequenced. Data came from immunoSEQ multiplex PCR; TCRdb stores just in-frame clones and leaves some out. The table lists some 200,000 clones, more than 15% of them singletons. Source material: naive CD4+ T cells from blood. The sequence derives from a man aged 30 to 39 with type 1 diabetes. The V gene is TRBV15, the J gene TRBJ2-7, with 7 bases aligning to TRBD1. The chain's CDR3 is CATSKPTTGSHEQYF. The CDR3 DNA reads as TGTGCCACCAGTAAACCTACGACAGGGAGTCACGAGCAGTACTTC.